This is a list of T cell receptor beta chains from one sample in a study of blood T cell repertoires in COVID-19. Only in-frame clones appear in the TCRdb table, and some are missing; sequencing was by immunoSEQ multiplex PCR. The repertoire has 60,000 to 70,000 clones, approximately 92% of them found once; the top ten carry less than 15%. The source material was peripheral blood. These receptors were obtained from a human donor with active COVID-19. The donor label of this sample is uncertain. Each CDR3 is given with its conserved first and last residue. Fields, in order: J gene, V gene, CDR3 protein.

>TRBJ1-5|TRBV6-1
CASSEGVGNQPQHF
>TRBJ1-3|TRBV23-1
CASSQPGTASGNTIYF
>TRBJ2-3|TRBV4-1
CASSQAGTGTQYF
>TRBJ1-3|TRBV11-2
CASSSDRGNTIYF
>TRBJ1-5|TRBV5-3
CARSLLGGGSQNPYSNQPQHF
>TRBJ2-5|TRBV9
CASSVEGQGTQETQYF
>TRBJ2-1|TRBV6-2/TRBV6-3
CASSYSTSGRNNEQFF
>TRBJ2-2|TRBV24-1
CATSDPGTGVTGELFF
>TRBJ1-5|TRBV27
CASSLGQFNQPQHF
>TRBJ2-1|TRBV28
CASSRSSGYSYNEQFF
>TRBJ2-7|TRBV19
CASTIRAGGNLGEQYF
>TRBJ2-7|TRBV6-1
CASSDPTGGRYEQYF
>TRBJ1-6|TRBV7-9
CASSPPGTANSPLHF
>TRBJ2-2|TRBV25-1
CASSTGTGKNTGELFF
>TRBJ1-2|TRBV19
CASTRDRANYGYTF
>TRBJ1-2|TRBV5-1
CASSSSGTASYGYTF
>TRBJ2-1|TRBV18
CASSPPGLAFDEQFF
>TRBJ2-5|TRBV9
CASSVVVSLRGETQYF
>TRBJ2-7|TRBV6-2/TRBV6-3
CASSSSGPSYEQYF
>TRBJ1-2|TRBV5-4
CASSTWDRLGGYTF
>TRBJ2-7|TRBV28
CASSTWGAGGRHEQYF
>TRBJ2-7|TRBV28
CASSLFPGIGEQYF
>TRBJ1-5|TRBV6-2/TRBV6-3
CASSRRNRPEQPQHF
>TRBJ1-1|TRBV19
CASSITGRNEAFF
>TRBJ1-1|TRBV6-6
CASLPGQGRANTEAFF
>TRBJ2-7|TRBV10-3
CAIRGGDEQYF
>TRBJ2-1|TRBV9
CASSVGDTTYNEQFF
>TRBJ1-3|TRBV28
CASSFGNGNTIYF
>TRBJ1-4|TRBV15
CATSARQGATNEKLFF
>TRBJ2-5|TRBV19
CASTGQETQYF
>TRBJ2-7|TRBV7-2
CASTLAAAYEQYF
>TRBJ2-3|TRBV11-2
CASSTATGAPRGTDTQYF
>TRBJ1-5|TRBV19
CASSGQSNQPQHF